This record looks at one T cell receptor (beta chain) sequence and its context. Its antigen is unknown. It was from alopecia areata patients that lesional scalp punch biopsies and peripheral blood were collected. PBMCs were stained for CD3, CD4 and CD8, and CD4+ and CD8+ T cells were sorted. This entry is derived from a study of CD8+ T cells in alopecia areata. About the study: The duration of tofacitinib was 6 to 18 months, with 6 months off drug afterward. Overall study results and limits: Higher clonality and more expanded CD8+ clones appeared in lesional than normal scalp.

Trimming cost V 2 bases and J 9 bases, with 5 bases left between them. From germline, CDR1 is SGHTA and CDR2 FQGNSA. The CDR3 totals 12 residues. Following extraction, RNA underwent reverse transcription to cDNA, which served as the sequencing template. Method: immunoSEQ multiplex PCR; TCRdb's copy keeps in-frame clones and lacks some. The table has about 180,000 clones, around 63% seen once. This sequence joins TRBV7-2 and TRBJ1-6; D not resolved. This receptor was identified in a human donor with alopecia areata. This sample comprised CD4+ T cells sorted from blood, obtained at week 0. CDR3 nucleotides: TGTGCCAGCAGCTTACCTCCTTCACCCCTCCACTTT. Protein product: CASSLPPSPLHF.